These 30 T cell receptor beta chains share one sample of origin, sequenced in a study of blood T cells in healthy people across ages (dated by TCRdb to the mid-2010s). Library preparation was by 5' RACE. The instrument was an Illumina HiSeq 2500. A second PCR of about 6 to 11 cycles was run with a J-beta primer mix and a sample-barcoded 5' primer. In-frame beta chains were kept once TCRdb had trimmed the public reads at Q25 with fastp and called clones with MiXCR. Rows with one shared CDR3 protein collapse into an entry with the most common genes and DNA. The sample profile shows 780,000 or so distinct CDR3 sequences; roughly 56% of them were found once. Around 25% of the sample goes to the ten largest clones. The sequenced sample was blood. All receptors come from a man aged 35 to 55 in good health.

This clonotype came up a few times. The V call is TRBV20-1, the J call TRBJ2-1, with 11 bases fitting TRBD2. Germline assignment: CDR1 DFQATT and CDR2 SNEGSKA (reference sequence). This CDR3 spans 16 amino acids. Trimming took 4 bases from V and 7 from J; bases not matched to a gene: 12. The CDR3: CSATRVLAGDINEQFF. DNA of the CDR3: TGCAGTGCTACCAGGGTACTAGCGGGAGACATTAATGAGCAGTTCTTC.

Of note for this clonotype: This probably arose from a read error, given a far larger clone one base away. J is TRBJ2-5 and V is TRBV7-7; no definite D call. Between the trimmed V and J ends, which lost 1 base and 2 bases, there was a span of 5 bases. The CDR3 is 13 residues long. Germline V CDR1 and CDR2: SSHAT, FNYEAQ (reference sequence). As DNA, the CDR3 is TGTGCCAGCAGCTTAGAGCAGCAAGAGACCCAGTACTTC. Its protein is CASSLEQQETQYF.

This clonotype appeared a single time. The chain has TRBV5-1 and TRBJ1-1; weak D call: TRBD1 (5 bases). The CDR3 is made up of 16 amino acids. Germline CDR1 and CDR2: SGHRS and YFSETQ. V was trimmed by 3 bases and J by 1 base, leaving 16 bases between them. The CDR3 spells CASSSPPAGRNTEAFF. The CDR3 DNA reads TGCGCCAGCAGCTCCCCGCCGGCAGGGAGGAACACTGAAGCTTTCTTT.

The chain combines TRBV27 with TRBJ2-7; a possible D gene is TRBD2 (5 bases). The CDR3 runs to 15 residues. Trimming stripped 11 bases from V and 5 bases from J, with 25 bases between. Germline CDR1 reads MNHEY; CDR2 reads SMNVEV (reference sequence). The CDR3 reads CAGEIGPDVGDEQYF. The CDR3 DNA is TGTGCCGGAGAGATTGGGCCTGACGTGGGAGACGAGCAGTACTTC.

This rearrangement joins TRBV4-3 to TRBJ2-7; 7 bases line up with TRBD2. Germline V gives CDR1 LGHNA, CDR2 YSLEER. This CDR3 is 13 amino acids long. V gave up 8 bases and J gave up 3 bases; unmatched junction bases: 7. CDR3 DNA: TGCGCCAGCGGGGAGGGACTGGGCTACGAGCAGTACTTC. It translates to CASGEGLGYEQYF.

This clonotype was seen a few times. V is TRBV20-1 and J is TRBJ2-1, with 9 bases aligning to TRBD2. The CDR3 loop spans 15 amino acids. CDR1 and CDR2 from the germline V gene are DFQATT and SNEGSKA (reference sequence). Trimming cost V 3 bases and J 4 bases; bases outside gene matches: 7. The DNA of the CDR3 is TGCAGTGCTAGGTCCGCTAGCGGGATTTACAATGAGCAGTTCTTC. It translates to CSARSASGIYNEQFF.

This clonotype turned up a few times. The V call is TRBV7-3, the J call TRBJ1-5, with 10 positions matching TRBD1. Germline V gene sequence: CDR1 SGHTA, CDR2 FQGTGA. The CDR3 spans 14 residues. V was clipped by 4 bases and J by 5 bases; unmatched bases: 2. The CDR3 nucleotides are TGTGCCAGCAGCTCCGGACAGGGGGATCAGCCCCAGCATTTT. Protein sequence: CASSSGQGDQPQHF.

This clonotype has a handful of counts. CDR3 residues: CSVVGDRGDTDTQYF. The CDR3 DNA follows: TGCAGCGTTGTGGGTGACAGGGGCGACACAGATACGCAGTATTTT. The gene calls are TRBV29-1 and TRBJ2-3; TRBD1 matches 8 bases. Germline CDR1 is SQVTM and CDR2 is ANQGSEA. The V gene end was trimmed by 4 bases and the J gene end by 2 bases; junction bases not matched to a gene: 8. The CDR3 runs 15 residues.

This chain links TRBV6-5 with TRBJ1-4; D may be TRBD1 (5 bases). This CDR3 region has 13 residues. Germline-derived CDR1 and CDR2 are MNHEY and SVGAGI. With 6 bases removed from V and 11 bases from J, the gap between germline ends came to 16 bases. Here the CDR3 DNA reads TGTGCCAGCAGCCCTGATAGGGACCAGAAACTGTTTTTT. Amino acids: CASSPDRDQKLFF.

This clonotype came up once. At one end, the junction sequence differs from germline, possibly due to a read error. The chain uses TRBV29-1 and TRBJ1-2; the D gene is possibly TRBD1 (6 bases). From germline, CDR1 is SQVTM and CDR2 ANQGSEA. The CDR3 totals 14 residues. The CDR3 loop is CGVEEGERSYGYTF. CDR3 sequence (DNA): TGCGGCGTTGAAGAGGGGGAACGGAGCTATGGCTACACCTTC.

The chain employs TRBV29-1 and TRBJ1-1; no clear D gene. The V gene's germline CDR1 is SQVTM and CDR2 ANQGSEA. V lost 4 bases to trimming and J lost 1 base, with 16 bases between them. This CDR3 has 15 amino acids. CDR3 sequence reads: CSVVRSGKQNTEAFF. The DNA of the CDR3 is TGCAGCGTTGTGAGGTCGGGAAAACAGAACACTGAAGCTTTCTTT.

V usage is TRBV28 and J usage is TRBJ1-2, with D possibly matching TRBD1 (6 bases). Germline CDR1 reads MDHEN; CDR2 reads SYDVKM. The V end lost 7 bases, the J end lost 0 bases, and 21 bases lay between the germline ends. This CDR3 region has 17 residues. CDR3 loop: CASTSEVDRRSNYGYTF. The CDR3 region has the DNA TGTGCCAGCACCTCGGAAGTCGACAGGCGATCTAACTATGGCTACACCTTC.

The V call is TRBV7-2, the J call TRBJ1-5; maybe TRBD1 (6 bases). This CDR3 has 13 amino acids. Germline CDR1 is SGHTA and CDR2 is FQGNSA. The germline V and J ends were trimmed by 5 bases and 10 bases, with 15 bases remaining between them. The CDR3 sequence is CASSQGSGGPQHF. In nucleotides, the CDR3 is TGTGCCAGCAGCCAGGGGTCGGGAGGACCCCAGCATTTT.

The V and J genes are TRBV7-6 and TRBJ2-5; D gene ambiguous. The CDR3 length is 13 residues. V lost 5 bases to trimming and J lost 2 bases, with 9 bases between them. The V gene's germline CDR1 is SGHVS and CDR2 FNYEAQ. CDR3 in DNA: TGTGCCAGCAGCGAAGAGTTACAAGAGACCCAGTACTTC. It translates to CASSEELQETQYF. The full variable domain, with the rest looked up from reference TRBV7-6 and TRBJ2-5, is GAGVSQSPRYKVTKRGQDVALRCDPISGHVSLYWYRQALGQGPEFLTYFNYEAQQDKSGLPNDRFSAERPEGSISTLTIQRTEQRDSAMYRCASSEELQETQYFGPGTRLLVL.

A remark on this clonotype: One end of the junction is discordant with germline, which a read error may explain. The CDR3 spells CASRDRVDTGAFF. Here the CDR3 DNA reads TGTGCCAGCAGGGACAGGGTTGACACTGGAGCTTTCTTT. The V call is TRBV6-1, the J call TRBJ1-1; 8 nucleotides agree with TRBD1. The CDR3 spans 13 residues. CDR1 is MNHNS and CDR2 is SASEGT in the germline V gene.

This clonotype was observed a handful of times. This chain uses TRBV7-9 with TRBJ2-1, with D perhaps assigned TRBD1 or TRBD2 (5 bases each). Looked up from germline, CDR1 is SEHNR and CDR2 is FQNEAQ (reference sequence). The CDR3 length is 14 residues. Deletions cut 5 bases from V and 9 bases from J, with 17 bases between. CDR3 sequence reads: CASSPGPVGGEQFF. DNA of the CDR3: TGTGCCAGCAGCCCCGGGCCAGTTGGGGGTGAGCAGTTCTTC.

Written as DNA, the CDR3 is TGTGCCAGCAGTTCTTTACGAGGGACAGGGGGTTCGTCTGGGGCCAACGTCCTGACTTTC. Protein product: CASSSLRGTGGSSGANVLTF. The gene calls are TRBV28 and TRBJ2-6; TRBD1 aligns across 11 bases. Germline loops: CDR1 MDHEN, CDR2 SYDVKM. After removal of 4 bases from V and 1 base from J, the junction contained 12 bases not matched to a gene. The CDR3 is 20 amino acids. The full variable domain, with the rest looked up from reference TRBV28 and TRBJ2-6, is DVKVTQSSRYLVKRTGEKVFLECVQDMDHENMFWYRQDPGLGLRLIYFSYDVKMKEKGDIPEGYSVSREKKERFSLILESASTNQTSMYLCASSSLRGTGGSSGANVLTFGAGSRLTVL.

This clonotype occurred a few times. The chain is built from TRBV6-5 and TRBJ2-7, with D possibly being TRBD1 or TRBD2 (5 bases each). Germline V lookup: CDR1 MNHEY, CDR2 SVGAGI. The CDR3 has 14 residues. Trimming cost V 6 bases and J 0 bases, with 12 bases left between them. The CDR3 loop is CASRRGASSYEQYF. CDR3 DNA: TGTGCCAGCAGAAGGGGAGCGAGCTCCTACGAGCAGTACTTC.

The rearrangement joins TRBV28 to TRBJ2-1; 7 nucleotides agree with TRBD1. From germline, CDR1 is MDHEN and CDR2 SYDVKM. The junction had 8 bases not matched to a gene; V was cut back by 6 bases and J by 6 bases. The CDR3 extends over 14 amino acids. In nucleotides, the CDR3 is TGTGCCAGCAGACCTTGGGACAGACTCAATGAGCAGTTCTTC. Translating gives CASRPWDRLNEQFF.

The V and J genes are TRBV10-3 and TRBJ2-1, with 11 bases aligning to TRBD2. The CDR3 is 15 amino acids. From germline, CDR1 is ENHRY and CDR2 SYGVKD. With V trimmed by 6 bases and J by 6 bases, 7 bases remained unmatched. In DNA form, the CDR3 reads TGTGCCATCAGCCCCGGACTAGCGGGCTTCAATGAGCAGTTCTTC. Its translation: CAISPGLAGFNEQFF.

For the CDR3, the DNA is TGCGCCAGCAGCCATATATCCGGCGAGCAGTACTTC. Translated, it gives CASSHISGEQYF. This chain uses TRBV4-1 with TRBJ2-7; unclear D gene. Trimming left V 3 bases short and J 6 bases short, with 9 bases between. CDR1 and CDR2 (germline): MGHRA, YSYEKL. CDR3 length: 12 residues.

The chain employs TRBV24-1 and TRBJ2-7; D is ambiguous. V was trimmed by 6 bases and J by 3 bases, leaving 14 bases between them. CDR3 length: 14 residues. Germline loops: CDR1 KGHDR, CDR2 SFDVKD. CDR3 DNA: TGTGCCACCAGTTATGGCGGAAGCTTCTACGAGCAGTACTTC. This translates into CATSYGGSFYEQYF.

The chain has TRBV7-9 and TRBJ2-5; TRBD2 matches 9 bases. The J call is in doubt because the DNA end fits TRBJ2-7 better. CDR1 and CDR2 from the germline V gene are SEHNR and FQNEAQ (reference sequence). The length of the CDR3 is 13 residues. The CDR3 spells CASGPSGNYEQYF. The CDR3 nucleotides are TGTGCTAGCGGTCCTAGCGGGAACTACGAGCAGTACTTC.

V gene TRBV27 combines with J gene TRBJ1-1; 8 nucleotides align to TRBD1. Germline V CDR1 and CDR2: MNHEY, SMNVEV (reference sequence). J gave up 4 bases and V 8 bases, and 9 bases lay outside the gene matches. CDR3 length: 14 amino acids. The CDR3 here is CASGGRTGSTEAFF. DNA for the CDR3: TGTGCCAGCGGGGGGAGGACAGGGTCCACTGAAGCTTTCTTT.

A remark on this clonotype: A junction boundary mismatches the germline segment, possibly from a read error. This chain connects TRBV4-1 to TRBJ1-5; 9 bases agree with TRBD1. The CDR3 extends over 14 amino acids. The germline gives CDR1 MGHRA, CDR2 YSYEKL. The CDR3 sequence is CASSLDRGNPPQHF. The CDR3 coding sequence is TGCGCCAGCAGCCTAGACAGGGGGAATCCGCCCCAGCATTTT.

The chain has TRBV6-2 or TRBV6-3 and TRBJ2-7, with D possibly being TRBD2 (6 bases). V was cut by 4 bases and J by 1 base, with 17 bases left in between. Germline V lookup: CDR1 MNHEY, CDR2 SVGEGT. There are 16 residues in the CDR3. In DNA form, the CDR3 reads TGTGCCAGCAGTTTTTTAATTGACGGGAGATCCTACGAGCAGTACTTC. Translation gives CASSFLIDGRSYEQYF.

The rearrangement links TRBV7-2 to TRBJ2-5; 12 positions match TRBD2. The CDR3 sequence is 17 residues long. Germline lookup yields CDR1 SGHTA and CDR2 FQGNSA. The junction had 15 bases not matched to a gene; V was cut back by 2 bases and J by 11 bases. The chain's CDR3 is CASSLNGRLAGAQRQYF. CDR3 coding DNA: TGTGCCAGCAGCTTAAATGGGCGACTAGCGGGGGCCCAGAGGCAGTACTTC.

The chain is built from TRBV9 and TRBJ2-5, with D possibly TRBD2 on 6 matching bases. The germline V and J ends were trimmed by 0 bases and 2 bases, with 11 bases remaining between them. The length of the CDR3 is 15 residues. In germline, CDR1 is SGDLS, CDR2 YYNGEE. The CDR3 is CASSVGVGSQETQYF. In DNA, the CDR3 is TGTGCCAGCAGCGTAGGGGTCGGGAGTCAAGAGACCCAGTACTTC. The full variable domain, with the rest looked up from reference TRBV9 and TRBJ2-5, is DSGVTQTPKHLITATGQRVTLRCSPRSGDLSVYWYQQSLDQGLQFLIQYYNGEERAKGNILERFSAQQFPDLHSELNLSSLELGDSALYFCASSVGVGSQETQYFGPGTRLLVL.

The chain joins TRBV5-1 to TRBJ2-5; 10 bases fit TRBD2. Germline V gives CDR1 SGHRS, CDR2 YFSETQ. The V segment lost 5 bases and the J segment 7 bases; nucleotides outside the gene matches: 17. The CDR3 sequence is 17 residues long. The CDR3 nucleotides are TGCGCCAGCAGTCCACCCAGCCGACAGCTAGCGGGAGCGACCCAGTACTTC. Its protein is CASSPPSRQLAGATQYF. The variable domain in full, completed from reference TRBV5-1 and TRBJ2-5, reads KAGVTQTPRYLIKTRGQQVTLSCSPISGHRSVSWYQQTPGQGLQFLFEYFSETQRNKGNFPGRFSGRQFSNSRSEMNVSTLELGDSALYLCASSPPSRQLAGATQYFGPGTRLLVL.

V and J are TRBV12-3 or TRBV12-4 and TRBJ1-2, with D unclear. The CDR3 runs 11 residues. The V and J ends lost 5 bases and 5 bases respectively, with 6 bases between them. The CDR3 spells CASSGGYGYTF. For the CDR3, the DNA is TGTGCCAGCAGTGGCGGTTATGGCTACACCTTC.